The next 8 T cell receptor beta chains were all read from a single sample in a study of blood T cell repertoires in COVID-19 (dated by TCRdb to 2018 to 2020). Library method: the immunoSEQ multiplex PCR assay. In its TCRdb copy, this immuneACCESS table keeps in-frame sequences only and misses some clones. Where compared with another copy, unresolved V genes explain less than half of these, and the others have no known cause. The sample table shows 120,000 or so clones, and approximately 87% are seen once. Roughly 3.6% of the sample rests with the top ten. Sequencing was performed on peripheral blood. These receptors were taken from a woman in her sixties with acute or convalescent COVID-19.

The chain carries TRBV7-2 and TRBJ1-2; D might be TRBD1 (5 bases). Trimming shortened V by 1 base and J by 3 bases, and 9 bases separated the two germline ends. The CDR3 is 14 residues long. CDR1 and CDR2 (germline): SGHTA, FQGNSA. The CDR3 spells CASSLGQQYYGYTF. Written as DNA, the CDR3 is TGTGCCAGCAGCTTAGGACAGCAATACTATGGCTACACCTTC.

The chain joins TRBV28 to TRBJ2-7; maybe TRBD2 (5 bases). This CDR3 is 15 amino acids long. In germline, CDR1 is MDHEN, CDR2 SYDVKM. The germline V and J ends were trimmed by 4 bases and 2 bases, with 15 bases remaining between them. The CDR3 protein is CASSYRPAGAYEQYF. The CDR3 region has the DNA TGTGCCAGCAGTTACCGACCCGCCGGGGCCTACGAGCAGTACTTC.

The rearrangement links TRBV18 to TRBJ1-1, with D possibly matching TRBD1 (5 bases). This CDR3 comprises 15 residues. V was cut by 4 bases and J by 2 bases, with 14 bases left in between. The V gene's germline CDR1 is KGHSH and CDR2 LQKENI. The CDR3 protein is CASSQGPGVNTEAFF. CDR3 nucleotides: TGTGCCAGCTCACAGGGGCCTGGGGTTAACACTGAAGCTTTCTTT.

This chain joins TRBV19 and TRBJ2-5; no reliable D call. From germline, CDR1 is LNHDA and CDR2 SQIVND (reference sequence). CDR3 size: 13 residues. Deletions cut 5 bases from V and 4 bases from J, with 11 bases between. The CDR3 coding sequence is TGTGCCAGTAGTTCCCGACGAGGAGAGACCCAGTACTTC. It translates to CASSSRRGETQYF.

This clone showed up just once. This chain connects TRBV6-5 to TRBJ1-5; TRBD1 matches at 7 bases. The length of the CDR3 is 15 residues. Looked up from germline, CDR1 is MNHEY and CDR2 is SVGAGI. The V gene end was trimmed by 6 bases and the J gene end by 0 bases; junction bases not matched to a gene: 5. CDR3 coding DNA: TGTGCCAGCAGCGTGACAGGGAGTAGCAATCAGCCCCAGCATTTT. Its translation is CASSVTGSSNQPQHF.

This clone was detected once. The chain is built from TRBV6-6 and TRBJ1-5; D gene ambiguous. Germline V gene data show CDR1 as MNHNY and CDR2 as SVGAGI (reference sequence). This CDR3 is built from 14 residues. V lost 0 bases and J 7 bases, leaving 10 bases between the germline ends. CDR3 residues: CASSYSTEGQPQHF. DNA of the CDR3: TGTGCCAGCAGTTACTCCACCGAGGGACAGCCCCAGCATTTT.

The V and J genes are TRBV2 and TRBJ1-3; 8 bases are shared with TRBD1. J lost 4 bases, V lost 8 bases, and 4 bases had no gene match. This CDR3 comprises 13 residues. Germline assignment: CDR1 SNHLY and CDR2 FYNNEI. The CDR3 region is CASGWDRGNTIYF. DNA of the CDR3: TGTGCCAGCGGCTGGGACAGGGGAAACACCATATATTTT.

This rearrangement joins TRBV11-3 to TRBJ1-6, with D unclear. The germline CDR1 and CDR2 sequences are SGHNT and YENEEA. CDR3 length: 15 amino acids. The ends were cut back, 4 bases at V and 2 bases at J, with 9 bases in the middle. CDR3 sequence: CASSSNRAYNSPLHF. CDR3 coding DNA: TGTGCCAGCAGCTCCAACCGGGCCTATAATTCACCCCTCCACTTT. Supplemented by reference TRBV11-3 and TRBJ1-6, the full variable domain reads EAGVVQSPRYKIIEKKQPVAFWCNPISGHNTLYWYLQNLGQGPELLIRYENEEAVDDSQLPKDRFSAERLKGVDSTLKIQPAELGDSAVYLCASSSNRAYNSPLHFGNGTRLTVT.